The rows below give T cell receptor beta chains drawn from one sample of a study of radiation and T cells in renal cell carcinoma. Produced via immunoSEQ multiplex PCR; TCRdb's table is partial and in-frame only. The sample lists about 95,000 clones; less than 90% were seen once. The specimen comprised blood, sampled from a patient whose treatment included radiotherapy and nephrectomy. The receptor source for this set is a man aged 45-60 years with renal cell carcinoma. Both conserved end residues are part of each CDR3. The order of the fields is J gene, V gene, D gene, clone size, CDR3 DNA, CDR3 protein. A D gene is named only where the DNA matches it firmly. The size of a clone is reported for some rows only, either as once, few or many, or as a class for expanded clones.

J gene: TRBJ1-4
V gene: TRBV6-1
D gene: .
clone size: .
CDR3 DNA: TGTGCCAGCAGTGAAATGTGGGCGACTAATGAAAAACTGTTTTTT
CDR3 protein: CASSEMWATNEKLFF

J gene: TRBJ2-2
V gene: TRBV5-8
D gene: .
clone size: .
CDR3 DNA: TGTGCCAGCAGCGAACAGGGTATTAACACCGGGGAGCTGTTTTTT
CDR3 protein: CASSEQGINTGELFF

J gene: TRBJ2-4
V gene: TRBV5-1
D gene: .
clone size: .
CDR3 DNA: TGCGCCAGCAGCTGGGGGTTTGGGGATGAAGCCAAAAACATTCAGTACTTC
CDR3 protein: CASSWGFGDEAKNIQYF

J gene: TRBJ2-1
V gene: TRBV7-9
D gene: TRBD2
clone size: .
CDR3 DNA: TGTGCCAGCAGCCCATCCGGGGGGGGCACCTACAATGAGCAGTTCTTC
CDR3 protein: CASSPSGGGTYNEQFF

J gene: TRBJ2-3
V gene: TRBV5-6
D gene: TRBD1
clone size: .
CDR3 DNA: TGTGCCAGCAGCTCGCCAGACAGGGATAGCACAGATACGCAGTATTTT
CDR3 protein: CASSSPDRDSTDTQYF

J gene: TRBJ2-3
V gene: TRBV28
D gene: .
clone size: .
CDR3 DNA: TGTGCCAGCACTAGCGCATTCACAGATACGCAGTATTTT
CDR3 protein: CASTSAFTDTQYF

J gene: TRBJ1-1
V gene: TRBV7-9
D gene: .
clone size: few
CDR3 DNA: TGTGCCAGCAGCTCCCGGATGGATGGACTAGAAGCTTTCTTT
CDR3 protein: CASSSRMDGLEAFF

J gene: TRBJ1-2
V gene: TRBV6-5
D gene: TRBD1
clone size: .
CDR3 DNA: TGTGCCAGCAGTTACGCAGTGGGGACAGGGGCTCTTGGCTACACCTTC
CDR3 protein: CASSYAVGTGALGYTF

J gene: TRBJ1-1
V gene: TRBV15
D gene: .
clone size: .
CDR3 DNA: TGTGCCACGGGGTTCCGAACGAACACTGAAGCTTTCTTT
CDR3 protein: CATGFRTNTEAFF

J gene: TRBJ2-3
V gene: TRBV11-1
D gene: .
clone size: .
CDR3 DNA: TGTGCCAGCAGCTTAGGAGGAGATACGCAGTATTTT
CDR3 protein: CASSLGGDTQYF

J gene: TRBJ1-1
V gene: TRBV5-1
D gene: TRBD1
clone size: .
CDR3 DNA: TGCGCCAGCAGCTTTGGTGGAACAGGGGTTACTGAAGCTTTCTTT
CDR3 protein: CASSFGGTGVTEAFF

J gene: TRBJ2-5
V gene: TRBV5-1
D gene: .
clone size: .
CDR3 DNA: TGCGCCAGCAGCCCCCAAGGGGAGACCCAGTACTTC
CDR3 protein: CASSPQGETQYF

J gene: TRBJ1-2
V gene: TRBV7-9
D gene: .
clone size: .
CDR3 DNA: TGTGCCAGCAGCTTAGTTGCCTCGGATTTCTATGGCTACACCTTC
CDR3 protein: CASSLVASDFYGYTF

J gene: TRBJ1-1
V gene: TRBV9
D gene: .
clone size: .
CDR3 DNA: TGTGCCAGCAGCGCTATTGGGGACACTGAAGCTTTCTTT
CDR3 protein: CASSAIGDTEAFF

J gene: TRBJ2-7
V gene: TRBV6-4
D gene: .
clone size: .
CDR3 DNA: TGTGCCAGCAGTGACCTTGGGGGTCACACGGGACTGTACGAGCAGTACTTC
CDR3 protein: CASSDLGGHTGLYEQYF

J gene: TRBJ2-7
V gene: TRBV5-1
D gene: .
clone size: .
CDR3 DNA: TGCGCCAGCAGCTTGTCGGGGGCCGCATCCTACGAGCAGTACTTC
CDR3 protein: CASSLSGAASYEQYF

J gene: TRBJ1-5
V gene: TRBV2
D gene: .
clone size: .
CDR3 DNA: TGTGCCAGCAGTGGGGGACGAATGCAGCCCCAGCATTTT
CDR3 protein: CASSGGRMQPQHF

J gene: TRBJ2-1
V gene: TRBV6-5
D gene: TRBD2
clone size: .
CDR3 DNA: TGTGCCAGCAGTTACTCCGGAGCGGGGGGGCCCGAAGAGCAGTTCTTC
CDR3 protein: CASSYSGAGGPEEQFF

J gene: TRBJ1-3
V gene: TRBV10-3
D gene: .
clone size: .
CDR3 DNA: TGTGCCATCAGTGCAGGGACGGACTCTGGAAACACCATATATTTT
CDR3 protein: CAISAGTDSGNTIYF

J gene: TRBJ1-1
V gene: TRBV9
D gene: .
clone size: few
CDR3 DNA: TGTGCCAGCAGCGTAGATTTGGGGTTGAACACTGAAGCTTTCTTT
CDR3 protein: CASSVDLGLNTEAFF

J gene: TRBJ1-5
V gene: TRBV9
D gene: .
clone size: .
CDR3 DNA: TGTGCCAGCAGCCCCTTTGGGTTCAATCAGCCCCAGCATTTT
CDR3 protein: CASSPFGFNQPQHF

J gene: TRBJ2-1
V gene: TRBV5-1
D gene: .
clone size: .
CDR3 DNA: TGCGCCAGCAGCTTGTTAAAACCAGCCTACAATGAGCAGTTCTTC
CDR3 protein: CASSLLKPAYNEQFF

J gene: TRBJ2-3
V gene: TRBV6-1
D gene: TRBD2
clone size: .
CDR3 DNA: TGTGCCACACGGGGGGGAGGGGTCGCAGATACGCAGTATTTT
CDR3 protein: CATRGGGVADTQYF

J gene: TRBJ2-3
V gene: TRBV13
D gene: .
clone size: .
CDR3 DNA: TGTGCCAGCAGCTTAGAAGGACAGAGCACAGATACGCAGTATTTT
CDR3 protein: CASSLEGQSTDTQYF

J gene: TRBJ1-2
V gene: TRBV4-3
D gene: TRBD1
clone size: .
CDR3 DNA: TGCGCCAGCAGCCATGGACAGGGGATGGATGGCTACACCTTC
CDR3 protein: CASSHGQGMDGYTF

J gene: TRBJ1-1
V gene: TRBV7-3
D gene: TRBD1
clone size: once
CDR3 DNA: TGTGCCAGCAGTGTAGTGGGGACAGACATGAACACTGAAGCTTTCTTT
CDR3 protein: CASSVVGTDMNTEAFF

J gene: TRBJ2-2
V gene: TRBV5-6
D gene: TRBD2
clone size: .
CDR3 DNA: TGTGCCAGCAGCCATTCCGGGCGGGAGGGCCTTGACTGGCGGCTGTTTTTT
CDR3 protein: CASSHSGREGLDWRLFF

J gene: TRBJ2-5
V gene: TRBV7-7
D gene: TRBD1
clone size: .
CDR3 DNA: TGTGCTAGCAGCGCAGCCGGGACAGGACGCCACACCCAGTACTTC
CDR3 protein: CASSAAGTGRHTQYF

J gene: TRBJ1-4
V gene: TRBV6-1
D gene: .
clone size: .
CDR3 DNA: TGTGCCAGCAGTATAGGAGGGGCAAAACTGTTTTTT
CDR3 protein: CASSIGGAKLFF

J gene: TRBJ1-4
V gene: TRBV18
D gene: .
clone size: .
CDR3 DNA: TGTGCCAGCTCACGGGACCAAGGGGGGTATCTGTTTTTT
CDR3 protein: CASSRDQGGYLFF

J gene: TRBJ2-3
V gene: TRBV6-1
D gene: TRBD1
clone size: once
CDR3 DNA: TGTGCCAGCAGTGCTTACCGGGACAGGACCACAGATACGCAGTATTTT
CDR3 protein: CASSAYRDRTTDTQYF

J gene: TRBJ2-7
V gene: TRBV5-4
D gene: TRBD2
clone size: .
CDR3 DNA: TGTGCCAGCAGCCTACTAGCGGGAGACTTCTACGAGCAGTACTTC
CDR3 protein: CASSLLAGDFYEQYF